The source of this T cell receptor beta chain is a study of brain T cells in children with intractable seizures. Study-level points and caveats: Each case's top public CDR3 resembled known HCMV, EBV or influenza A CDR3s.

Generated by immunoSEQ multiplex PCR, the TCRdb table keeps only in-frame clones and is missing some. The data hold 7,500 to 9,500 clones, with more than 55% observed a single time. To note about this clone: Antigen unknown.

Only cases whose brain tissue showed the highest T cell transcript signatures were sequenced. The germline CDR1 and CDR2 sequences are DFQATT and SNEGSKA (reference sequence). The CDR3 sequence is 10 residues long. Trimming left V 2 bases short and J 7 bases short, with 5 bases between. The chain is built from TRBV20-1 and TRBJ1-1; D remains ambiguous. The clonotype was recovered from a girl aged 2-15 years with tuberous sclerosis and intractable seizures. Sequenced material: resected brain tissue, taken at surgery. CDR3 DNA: TGCAGTGCTAGACACTTTGAAGCTTTCTTT. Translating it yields CSARHFEAFF.